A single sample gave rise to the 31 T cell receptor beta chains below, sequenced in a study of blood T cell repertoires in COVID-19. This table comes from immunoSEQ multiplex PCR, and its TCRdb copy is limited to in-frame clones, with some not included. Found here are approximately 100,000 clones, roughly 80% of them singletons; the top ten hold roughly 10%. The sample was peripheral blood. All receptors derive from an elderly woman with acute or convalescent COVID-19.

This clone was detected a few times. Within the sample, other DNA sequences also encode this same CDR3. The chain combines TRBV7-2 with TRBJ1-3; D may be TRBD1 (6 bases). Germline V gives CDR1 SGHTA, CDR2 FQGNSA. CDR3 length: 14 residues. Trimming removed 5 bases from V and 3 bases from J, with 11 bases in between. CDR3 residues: CASSPQGDGNTIYF. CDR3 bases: TGTGCCAGCAGCCCACAGGGAGATGGAAACACCATATATTTT.

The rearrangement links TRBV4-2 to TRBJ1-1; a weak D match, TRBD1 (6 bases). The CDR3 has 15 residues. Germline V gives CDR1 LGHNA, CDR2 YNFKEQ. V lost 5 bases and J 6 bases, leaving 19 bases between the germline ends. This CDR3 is CASSVLQHRDAEAFF. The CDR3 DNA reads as TGTGCCAGCAGCGTCCTGCAGCACAGGGACGCTGAAGCTTTCTTT.

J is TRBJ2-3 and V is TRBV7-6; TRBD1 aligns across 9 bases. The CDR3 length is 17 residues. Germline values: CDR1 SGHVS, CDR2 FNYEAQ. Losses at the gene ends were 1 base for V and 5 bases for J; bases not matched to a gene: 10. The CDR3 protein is CASSLGLQGAFIDTQYF. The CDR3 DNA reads TGTGCCAGCAGCTTAGGCTTACAGGGGGCTTTCATAGATACGCAGTATTTT.

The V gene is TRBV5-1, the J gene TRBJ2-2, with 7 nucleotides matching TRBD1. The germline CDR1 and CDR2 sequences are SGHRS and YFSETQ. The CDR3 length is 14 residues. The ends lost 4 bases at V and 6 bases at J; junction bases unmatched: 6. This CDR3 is CASSVGQIAGELFF. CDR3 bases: TGCGCCAGCAGCGTGGGACAGATCGCCGGGGAGCTGTTTTTT. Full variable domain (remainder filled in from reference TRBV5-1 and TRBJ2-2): KAGVTQTPRYLIKTRGQQVTLSCSPISGHRSVSWYQQTPGQGLQFLFEYFSETQRNKGNFPGRFSGRQFSNSRSEMNVSTLELGDSALYLCASSVGQIAGELFFGEGSRLTVL.

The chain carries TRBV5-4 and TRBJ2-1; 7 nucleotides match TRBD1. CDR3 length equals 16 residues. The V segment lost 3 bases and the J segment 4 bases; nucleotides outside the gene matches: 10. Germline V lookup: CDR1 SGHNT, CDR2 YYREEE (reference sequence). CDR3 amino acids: CASSSPGQAKYNEQFF. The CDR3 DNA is TGTGCCAGCAGCTCTCCCGGACAGGCGAAGTACAATGAGCAGTTCTTC.

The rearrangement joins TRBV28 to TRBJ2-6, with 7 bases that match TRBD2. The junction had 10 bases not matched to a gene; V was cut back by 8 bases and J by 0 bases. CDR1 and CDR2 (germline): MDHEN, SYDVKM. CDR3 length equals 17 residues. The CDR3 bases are TGTGCCAGCTACCCAGCGGGGTTCAGCTCTGGGGCCAACGTCCTGACTTTC. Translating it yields CASYPAGFSSGANVLTF.

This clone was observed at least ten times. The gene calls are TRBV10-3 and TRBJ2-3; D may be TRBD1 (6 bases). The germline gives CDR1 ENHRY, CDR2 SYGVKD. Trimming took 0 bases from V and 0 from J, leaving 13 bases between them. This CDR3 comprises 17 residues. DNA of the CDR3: TGTGCCATCAGTGAGTCGATGGGACATACTAGCACAGATACGCAGTATTTT. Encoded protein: CAISESMGHTSTDTQYF.

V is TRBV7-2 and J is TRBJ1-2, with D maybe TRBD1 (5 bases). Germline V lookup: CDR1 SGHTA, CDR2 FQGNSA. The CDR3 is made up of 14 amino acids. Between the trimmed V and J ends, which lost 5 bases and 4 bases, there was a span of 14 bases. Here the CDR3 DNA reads TGTGCCAGCAGCACCCGACAGACCTCCTATGGCTACACCTTC. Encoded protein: CASSTRQTSYGYTF.

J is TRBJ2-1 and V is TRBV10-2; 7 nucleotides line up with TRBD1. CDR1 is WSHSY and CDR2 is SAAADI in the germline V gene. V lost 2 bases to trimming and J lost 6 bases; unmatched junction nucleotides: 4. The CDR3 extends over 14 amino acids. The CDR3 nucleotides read TGCGCCAGCAGTGAGACCAGGGGGTCCAATGAGCAGTTCTTC. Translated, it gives CASSETRGSNEQFF.

The CDR3 spells CASSPAPPWYNEQFF. The CDR3 DNA reads as TGTGCCAGTAGCCCCGCGCCGCCTTGGTACAATGAGCAGTTCTTC. This chain uses TRBV19 with TRBJ2-1; no definite D call. In germline, CDR1 is LNHDA, CDR2 SQIVND (reference sequence). Trimming stripped 6 bases from V and 4 bases from J, with 16 bases between. CDR3 length: 15 residues. The full variable domain, in which reference TRBV19 and TRBJ2-1 provide the parts outside the CDR3, is DGGITQSPKYLFRKEGQNVTLSCEQNLNHDAMYWYRQDPGQGLRLIYYSQIVNDFQKGDIAEGYSVSREKKESFPLTVTSAQKNPTAFYLCASSPAPPWYNEQFFGPGTRLTVL.

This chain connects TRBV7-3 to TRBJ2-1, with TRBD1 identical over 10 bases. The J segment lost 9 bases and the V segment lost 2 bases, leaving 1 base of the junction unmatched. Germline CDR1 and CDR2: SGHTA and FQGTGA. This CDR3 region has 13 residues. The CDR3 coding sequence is TGTGCCAGCAGCTTAGGGACAGGGGTTGAGCAGTTCTTC. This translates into CASSLGTGVEQFF.

The CDR3 loop is CASSYGRRRGTDTQYF. The CDR3 bases are TGTGCCAGCAGTTATGGTCGACGTAGGGGAACAGATACGCAGTATTTT. The V gene is TRBV6-2 or TRBV6-3, the J gene TRBJ2-3, with D maybe TRBD1 (5 bases). This CDR3 comprises 16 residues. Trimming took off 3 bases at V and 3 bases at J, with 16 bases between the two ends. The germline CDR1 and CDR2 sequences are MNHEY and SVGEGT.

DNA for the CDR3: TGTGCCAGCAGCCAAGACTCAACAGGGGCCAGGAACACTGAAGCTTTCTTT. Protein sequence: CASSQDSTGARNTEAFF. This chain uses TRBV3-1 (or the pseudogene TRBV3-2) with TRBJ1-1, with 7 bases lining up with TRBD1. The CDR3 has 17 amino acids. V trimming: 0 bases; J trimming: 1 base; junction bases outside the gene matches: 8. CDR1 and CDR2 from the germline V gene are LGHDT and YNNKEL (reference sequence).

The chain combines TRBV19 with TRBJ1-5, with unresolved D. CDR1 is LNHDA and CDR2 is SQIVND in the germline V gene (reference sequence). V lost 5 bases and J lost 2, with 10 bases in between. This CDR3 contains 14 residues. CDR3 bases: TGTGCCAGTAGTTTCGACGAGGGCAATCAGCCCCAGCATTTT. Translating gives CASSFDEGNQPQHF.

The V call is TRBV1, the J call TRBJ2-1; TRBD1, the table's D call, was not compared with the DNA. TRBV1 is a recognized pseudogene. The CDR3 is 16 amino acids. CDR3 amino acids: CTSSQDRGLSYNEQFF. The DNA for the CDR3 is TGCACCAGCAGCCAAGATCGTGGGCTAAGCTACAATGAGCAGTTCTTC.

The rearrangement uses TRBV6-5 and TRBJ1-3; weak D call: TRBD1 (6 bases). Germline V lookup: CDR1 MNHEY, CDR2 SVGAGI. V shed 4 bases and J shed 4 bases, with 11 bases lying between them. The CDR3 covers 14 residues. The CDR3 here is CASSSTTGGNTIYF. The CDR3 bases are TGTGCCAGCAGTTCGACTACAGGGGGAAACACCATATATTTT.

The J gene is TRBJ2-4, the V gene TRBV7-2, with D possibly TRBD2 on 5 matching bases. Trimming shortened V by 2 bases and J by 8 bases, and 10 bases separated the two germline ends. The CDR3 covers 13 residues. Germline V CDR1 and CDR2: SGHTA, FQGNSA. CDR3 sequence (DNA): TGTGCCAGCAGCTTAAGGCCCGGGGACATTCAGTACTTC. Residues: CASSLRPGDIQYF. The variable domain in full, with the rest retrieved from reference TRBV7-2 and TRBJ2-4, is GAGVSQSPSNKVTEKGKDVELRCDPISGHTALYWYRQSLGQGLEFLIYFQGNSAPDKSGLPSDRFSAERTGGSVSTLTIQRTQQEDSAVYLCASSLRPGDIQYFGAGTRLSVL.

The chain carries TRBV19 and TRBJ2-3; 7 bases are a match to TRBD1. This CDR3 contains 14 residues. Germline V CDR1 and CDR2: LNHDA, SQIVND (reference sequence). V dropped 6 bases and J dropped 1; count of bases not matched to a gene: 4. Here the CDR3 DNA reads TGTGCCAGTAGACGACAGGGTCGCACAGATACGCAGTATTTT. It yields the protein CASRRQGRTDTQYF.

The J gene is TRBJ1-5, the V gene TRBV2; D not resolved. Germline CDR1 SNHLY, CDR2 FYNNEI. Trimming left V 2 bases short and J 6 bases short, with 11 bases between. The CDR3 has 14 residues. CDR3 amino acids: CASSERRGAQPQHF. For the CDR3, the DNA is TGTGCCAGCAGTGAAAGGCGGGGTGCTCAGCCCCAGCATTTT. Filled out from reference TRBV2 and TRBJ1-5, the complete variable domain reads EPEVTQTPSHQVTQMGQEVILRCVPISNHLYFYWYRQILGQKVEFLVSFYNNEISEKSEIFDDQFSVERPDGSNFTLKIRSTKLEDSAMYFCASSERRGAQPQHFGDGTRLSIL.

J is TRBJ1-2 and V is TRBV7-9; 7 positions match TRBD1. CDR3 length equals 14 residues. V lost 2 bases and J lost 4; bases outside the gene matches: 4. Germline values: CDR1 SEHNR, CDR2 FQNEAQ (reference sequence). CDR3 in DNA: TGTGCCAGCAGCTTAACACAGGGGTCCTATGGCTACACCTTC. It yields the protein CASSLTQGSYGYTF.

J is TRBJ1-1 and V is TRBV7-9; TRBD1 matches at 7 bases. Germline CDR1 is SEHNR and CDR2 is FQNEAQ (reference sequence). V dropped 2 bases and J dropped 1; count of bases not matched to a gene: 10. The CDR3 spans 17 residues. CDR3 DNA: TGTGCCAGCAGCTTATACAGGGACAGAAAAAGGAACACTGAAGCTTTCTTT. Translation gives CASSLYRDRKRNTEAFF.

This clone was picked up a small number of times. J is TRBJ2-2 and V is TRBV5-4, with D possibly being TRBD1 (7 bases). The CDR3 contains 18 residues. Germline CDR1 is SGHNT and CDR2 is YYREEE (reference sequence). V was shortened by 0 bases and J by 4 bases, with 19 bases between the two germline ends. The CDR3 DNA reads TGTGCCAGCAGCTTGGGGAGGGGGCTAGTAGTAGGCACCGGGGAGCTGTTTTTT. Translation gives CASSLGRGLVVGTGELFF. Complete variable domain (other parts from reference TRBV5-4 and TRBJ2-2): ETGVTQSPTHLIKTRGQQVTLRCSSQSGHNTVSWYQQALGQGPQFIFQYYREEENGRGNFPPRFSGLQFPNYSSELNVNALELDDSALYLCASSLGRGLVVGTGELFFGEGSRLTVL.

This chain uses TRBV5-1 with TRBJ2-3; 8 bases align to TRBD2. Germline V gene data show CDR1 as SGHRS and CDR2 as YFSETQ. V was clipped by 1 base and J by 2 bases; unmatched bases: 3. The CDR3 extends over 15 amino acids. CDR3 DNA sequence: TGCGCCAGCAGCTTGTTTAGCGGGAACACAGATACGCAGTATTTT. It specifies CASSLFSGNTDTQYF.

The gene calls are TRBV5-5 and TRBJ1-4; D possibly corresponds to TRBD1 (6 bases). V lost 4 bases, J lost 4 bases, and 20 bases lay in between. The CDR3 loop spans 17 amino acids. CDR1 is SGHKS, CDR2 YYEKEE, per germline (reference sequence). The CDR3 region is CASSKGVLQANNEKLFF. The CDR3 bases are TGTGCCAGCAGCAAGGGGGTACTGCAGGCCAATAATGAAAAACTGTTTTTT.

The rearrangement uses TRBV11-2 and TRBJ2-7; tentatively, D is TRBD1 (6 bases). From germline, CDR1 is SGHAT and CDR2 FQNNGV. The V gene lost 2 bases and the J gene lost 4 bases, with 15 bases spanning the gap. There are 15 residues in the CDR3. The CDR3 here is CASSLRAGDPYEQYV. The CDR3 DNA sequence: TGTGCCAGCAGCTTAAGGGCAGGGGATCCATACGAGCAGTACGTC.

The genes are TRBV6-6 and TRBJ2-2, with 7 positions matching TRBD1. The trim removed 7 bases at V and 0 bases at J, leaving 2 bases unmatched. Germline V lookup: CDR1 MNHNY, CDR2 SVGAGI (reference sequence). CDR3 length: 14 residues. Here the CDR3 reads CASNRGPNTGELFF. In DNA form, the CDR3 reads TGTGCCAGCAATAGGGGGCCGAACACCGGGGAGCTGTTTTTT.

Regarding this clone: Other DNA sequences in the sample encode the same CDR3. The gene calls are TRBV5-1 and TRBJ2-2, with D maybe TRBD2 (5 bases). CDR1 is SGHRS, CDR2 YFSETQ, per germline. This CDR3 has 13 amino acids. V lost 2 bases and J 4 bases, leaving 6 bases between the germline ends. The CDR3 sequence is CASSFGSTGELFF. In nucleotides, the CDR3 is TGCGCCAGCAGCTTTGGGAGCACCGGGGAGCTGTTTTTT.

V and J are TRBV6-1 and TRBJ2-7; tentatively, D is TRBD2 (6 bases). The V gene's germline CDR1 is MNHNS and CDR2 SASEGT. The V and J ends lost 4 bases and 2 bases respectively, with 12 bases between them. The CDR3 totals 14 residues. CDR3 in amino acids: CASSVASATYEQYF. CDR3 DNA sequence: TGTGCCAGCAGTGTAGCTAGCGCTACCTACGAGCAGTACTTC.

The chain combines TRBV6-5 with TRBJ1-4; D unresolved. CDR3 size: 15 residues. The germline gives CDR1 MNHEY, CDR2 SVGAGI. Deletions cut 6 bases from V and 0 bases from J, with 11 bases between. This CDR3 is CASSGSQATNEKLFF. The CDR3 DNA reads TGTGCCAGCAGCGGGAGCCAGGCAACTAATGAAAAACTGTTTTTT.

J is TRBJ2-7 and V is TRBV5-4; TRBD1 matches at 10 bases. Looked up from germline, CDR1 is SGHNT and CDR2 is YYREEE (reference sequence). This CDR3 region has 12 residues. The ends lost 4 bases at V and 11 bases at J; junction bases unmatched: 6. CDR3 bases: TGTGCCAGCAGCCACGACAGGGGGCGGGAGTACGTC. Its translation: CASSHDRGREYV.

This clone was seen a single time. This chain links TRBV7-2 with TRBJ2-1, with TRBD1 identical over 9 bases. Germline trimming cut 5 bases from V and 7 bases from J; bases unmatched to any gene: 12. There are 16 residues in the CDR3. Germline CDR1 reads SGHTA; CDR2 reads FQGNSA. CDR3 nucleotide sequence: TGTGCCAGCAGCGTCTTAGGGGACAGGGTAAGGAATGAGCAGTTCTTC. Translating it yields CASSVLGDRVRNEQFF. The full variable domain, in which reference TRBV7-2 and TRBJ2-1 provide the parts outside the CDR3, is GAGVSQSPSNKVTEKGKDVELRCDPISGHTALYWYRQSLGQGLEFLIYFQGNSAPDKSGLPSDRFSAERTGGSVSTLTIQRTQQEDSAVYLCASSVLGDRVRNEQFFGPGTRLTVL.